The sequence of this T cell receptor (beta chain) was determined in a study of cytomegalovirus exposure and HLA in healthy donors. The V end was cut by 6 bases, the J end by 4 bases, with 9 bases between. The CDR3 is 11 residues long. Germline V CDR1 and CDR2: DFQATT, SNEGSKA (reference sequence). Primers included in the PCR were 60 Vbeta and 13 Jbeta primers. TCRdb keeps only in-frame clones here, not all; method: immunoSEQ multiplex PCR. Seen here are roughly 90,000 clones, 82% observed once, and the top ten hold nearly 3.5%. General study points: Cytomegalovirus association was listed for 150 to 200 TCR beta chains.

Concerning this clone itself: The target antigen is unknown.

The material sequenced was PBMCs. The genes are TRBV20-1 and TRBJ2-5, with D uncertain. The clonotype originates from a young man in good health and CMV-seropositive. The CDR3 is CSAHLGETQYF. The CDR3 DNA is TGCAGTGCGCATCTAGGAGAGACCCAGTACTTC.